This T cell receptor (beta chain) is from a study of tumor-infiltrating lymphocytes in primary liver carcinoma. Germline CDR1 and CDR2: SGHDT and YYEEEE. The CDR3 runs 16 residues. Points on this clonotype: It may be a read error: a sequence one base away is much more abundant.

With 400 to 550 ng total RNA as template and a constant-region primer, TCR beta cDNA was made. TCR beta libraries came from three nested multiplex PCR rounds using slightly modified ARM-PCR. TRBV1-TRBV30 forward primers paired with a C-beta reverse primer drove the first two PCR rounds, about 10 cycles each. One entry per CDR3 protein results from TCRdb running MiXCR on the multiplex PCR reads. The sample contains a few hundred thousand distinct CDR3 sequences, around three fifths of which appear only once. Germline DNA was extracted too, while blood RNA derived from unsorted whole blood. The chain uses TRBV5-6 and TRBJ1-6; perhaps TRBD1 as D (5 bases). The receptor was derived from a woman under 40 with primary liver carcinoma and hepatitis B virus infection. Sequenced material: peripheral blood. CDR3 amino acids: CASCLGLRGANSPLHF. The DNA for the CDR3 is TGTGCCAGCTGCTTGGGGCTCCGCGGAGCGAATTCACCCCTCCACTTT.